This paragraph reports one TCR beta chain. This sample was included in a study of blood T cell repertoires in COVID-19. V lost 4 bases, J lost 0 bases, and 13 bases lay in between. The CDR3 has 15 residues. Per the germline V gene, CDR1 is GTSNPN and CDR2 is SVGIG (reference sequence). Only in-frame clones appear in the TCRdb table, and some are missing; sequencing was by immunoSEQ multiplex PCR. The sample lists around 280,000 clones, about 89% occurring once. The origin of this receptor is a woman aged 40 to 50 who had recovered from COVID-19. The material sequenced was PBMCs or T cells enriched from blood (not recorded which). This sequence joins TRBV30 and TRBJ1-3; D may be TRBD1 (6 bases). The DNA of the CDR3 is TGTGCCTGGAACCCGACAGGCCTCTCTGGAAACACCATATATTTT. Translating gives CAWNPTGLSGNTIYF.